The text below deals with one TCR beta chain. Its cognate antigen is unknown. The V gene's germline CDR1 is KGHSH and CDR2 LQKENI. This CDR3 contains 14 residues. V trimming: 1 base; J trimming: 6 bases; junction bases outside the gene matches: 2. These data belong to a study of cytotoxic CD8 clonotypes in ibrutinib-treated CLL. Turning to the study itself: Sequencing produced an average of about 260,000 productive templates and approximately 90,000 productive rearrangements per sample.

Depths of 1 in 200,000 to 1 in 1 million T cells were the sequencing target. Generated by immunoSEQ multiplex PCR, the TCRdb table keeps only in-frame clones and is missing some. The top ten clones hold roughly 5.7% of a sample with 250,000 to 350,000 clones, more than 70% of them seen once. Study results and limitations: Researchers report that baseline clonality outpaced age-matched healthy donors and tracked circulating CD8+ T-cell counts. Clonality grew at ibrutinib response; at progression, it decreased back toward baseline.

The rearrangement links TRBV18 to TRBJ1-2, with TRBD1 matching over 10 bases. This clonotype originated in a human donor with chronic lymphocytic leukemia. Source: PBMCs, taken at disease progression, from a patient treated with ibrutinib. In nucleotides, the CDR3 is TGTGCCAGCTCACCACTCGGGACAGGGGATGGCTACACCTTC. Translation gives CASSPLGTGDGYTF.